These 7 T cell receptor beta chains were all obtained from the same sample, sequenced in a study of glioma-infiltrating T cells after dendritic cell vaccination. Clones were read by immunoSEQ multiplex PCR, and TCRdb kept only the in-frame ones, dropping some. Of fewer than 100,000 clones listed, about nine tenths are singletons. The sequencing used blood, collected before dendritic cell vaccination. These receptors originate from a human donor with glioblastoma.

This rearrangement joins TRBV15 to TRBJ1-1; D gene uncertain. Germline loops: CDR1 LNHNV, CDR2 YYDKDF (reference sequence). Between the trimmed V and J ends, which lost 1 base and 1 base, there was a span of 13 bases. This CDR3 region has 16 residues. CDR3 protein: CATSRGAVSTNTEAFF. The CDR3 DNA sequence: TGTGCCACCAGCAGAGGTGCGGTTTCAACGAACACTGAAGCTTTCTTT.

The chain links TRBV6-1 to TRBJ2-2, with D possibly TRBD1 on 6 matching bases. The CDR3 spans 15 residues. Between the trimmed V and J ends, which lost 1 base and 2 bases, there was a span of 8 bases. From germline, CDR1 is MNHNS and CDR2 SASEGT. CDR3 amino acids: CASSEGTVNTGELFF. CDR3 in DNA: TGTGCCAGCAGTGAAGGGACAGTCAACACCGGGGAGCTGTTTTTT.

The chain recombines TRBV19 with TRBJ2-7, with TRBD1 identical over 8 bases. Germline-derived CDR1 and CDR2 are LNHDA and SQIVND (reference sequence). The CDR3 consists of 14 residues. Trimming took 9 bases from V and 2 from J; bases not matched to a gene: 9. CDR3 sequence (DNA): TGTGCCAGCGGGACGACAGGGGTTCCCTACGAGCAGTACTTC. Translating it yields CASGTTGVPYEQYF.

This clone was seen a single time. The chain employs TRBV28 and TRBJ1-2, with TRBD1 as a possible D gene (5 bases). This CDR3 spans 15 amino acids. Germline V gives CDR1 MDHEN, CDR2 SYDVKM. The V end was cut by 3 bases, the J end by 6 bases, with 17 bases between. CDR3 in DNA: TGTGCCAGCAGTTTGATCTCGCGACAGTCTAATGGCTACACCTTC. Amino acids: CASSLISRQSNGYTF.

The genes are TRBV7-9 and TRBJ2-5, with TRBD2 identical over 8 bases. The ends lost 2 bases at V and 5 bases at J; junction bases unmatched: 7. The CDR3 sequence is 15 residues long. Germline V lookup: CDR1 SEHNR, CDR2 FQNEAQ (reference sequence). The CDR3 loop reads CASSLPSAGGETQYF. In DNA, the CDR3 is TGTGCCAGCAGCTTACCTTCGGCGGGGGGCGAGACCCAGTACTTC.

This clone was seen a single time. The chain is built from TRBV13 and TRBJ1-1; 11 bases agree with TRBD1. V lost 5 bases and J lost 5; bases outside the gene matches: 7. The CDR3 is made up of 15 amino acids. Germline V CDR1 and CDR2: PRHDT, FYEKMQ (reference sequence). The CDR3 here is CASSARDRGGTEAFF. CDR3 nucleotides: TGTGCCAGCAGCGCCAGGGACAGGGGGGGGACTGAAGCTTTCTTT.

The V call is TRBV9, the J call TRBJ2-3; 7 nucleotides match TRBD1. V shed 6 bases and J 4 bases; nucleotides not matched to a gene: 8. Germline assignment: CDR1 SGDLS and CDR2 YYNGEE. The CDR3 runs to 14 residues. This CDR3 is CASNRQGLADTQYF. CDR3 nucleotides: TGTGCCAGCAACAGACAGGGTTTGGCAGATACGCAGTATTTT.